The following is a T cell receptor (beta chain) sequence with its context. The record originates from a study of cytomegalovirus exposure and HLA in healthy donors. PCR involved 60 Vbeta and 13 Jbeta primers. The method was immunoSEQ multiplex PCR; TCRdb's version includes in-frame clones alone and lacks a portion of them. There are about 200,000 clones in the sample; 65% to 85% occur only once, and around 2% lies in the top ten. Input material: PBMCs. This clonotype originated in a man in his late teens or twenties in good health and CMV-seronegative.

The CDR3 coding sequence is TGCGCCAGCAGTGAGTTGGCGGGGGGGAGCAATGAGCAGTTCTTC. This gives the protein CASSELAGGSNEQFF. The chain links TRBV10-2 to TRBJ2-1; 9 bases agree with TRBD2. V lost 1 base and J lost 6; bases outside the gene matches: 4. The CDR3 spans 15 residues. The germline gives CDR1 WSHSY, CDR2 SAAADI.